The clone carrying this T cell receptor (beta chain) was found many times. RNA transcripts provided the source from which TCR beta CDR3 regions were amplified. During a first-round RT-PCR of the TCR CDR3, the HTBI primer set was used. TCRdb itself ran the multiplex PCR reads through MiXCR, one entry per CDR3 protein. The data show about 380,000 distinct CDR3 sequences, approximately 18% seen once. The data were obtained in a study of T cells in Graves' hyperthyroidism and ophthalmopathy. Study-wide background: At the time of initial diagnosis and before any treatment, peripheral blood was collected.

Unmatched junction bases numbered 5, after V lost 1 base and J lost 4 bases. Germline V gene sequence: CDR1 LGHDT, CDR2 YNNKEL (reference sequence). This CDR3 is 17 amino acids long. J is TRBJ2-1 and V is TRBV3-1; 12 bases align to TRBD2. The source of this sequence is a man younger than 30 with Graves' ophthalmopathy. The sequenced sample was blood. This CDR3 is CASSQGLAGDIYNEQFF. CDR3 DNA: TGTGCCAGCAGCCAAGGACTAGCGGGGGACATATACAATGAGCAGTTCTTC.